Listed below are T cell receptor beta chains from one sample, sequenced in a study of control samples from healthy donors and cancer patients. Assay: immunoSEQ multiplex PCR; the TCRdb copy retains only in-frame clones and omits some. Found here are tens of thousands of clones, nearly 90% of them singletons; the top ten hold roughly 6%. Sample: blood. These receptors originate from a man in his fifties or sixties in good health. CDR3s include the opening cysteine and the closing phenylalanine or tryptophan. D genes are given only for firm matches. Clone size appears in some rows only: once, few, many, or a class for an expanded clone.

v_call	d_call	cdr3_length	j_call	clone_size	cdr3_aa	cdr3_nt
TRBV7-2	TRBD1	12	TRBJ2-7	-	CASTSYRGEQYF	TGTGCCAGCACTTCGTACAGGGGCGAGCAGTACTTC
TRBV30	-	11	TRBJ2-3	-	CAWSRTDTQYF	TGTGCCTGGAGTAGGACAGATACGCAGTATTTT
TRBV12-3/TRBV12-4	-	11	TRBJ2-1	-	CASSFSTEQFF	TGTGCCAGCAGTTTTAGTACTGAGCAGTTCTTC
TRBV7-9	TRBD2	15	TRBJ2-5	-	CASSLLLAGEETQYF	TGTGCCAGCAGCTTATTGCTAGCGGGGGAAGAGACCCAGTACTTC
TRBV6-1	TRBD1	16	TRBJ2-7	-	CASSVSTGGIHYEQYF	TGTGCCAGCAGTGTTTCGACAGGGGGCATCCACTACGAGCAGTACTTC
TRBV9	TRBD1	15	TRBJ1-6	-	CASSSTGQLNSPLHF	TGTGCCAGCAGCTCCACGGGACAGCTTAATTCACCCCTCCACTTT
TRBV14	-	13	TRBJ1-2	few	CASSQESFYGYTF	TGTGCCAGCAGCCAAGAGAGTTTCTATGGCTACACCTTC
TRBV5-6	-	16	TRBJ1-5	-	CASSLARALGNQPQHF	TGTGCCAGCAGCTTGGCCAGAGCCCTCGGCAATCAGCCCCAGCATTTT
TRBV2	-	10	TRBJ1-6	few	CASAGSPLHF	TGTGCCAGCGCAGGGTCACCCCTCCACTTT
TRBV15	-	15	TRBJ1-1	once	CATSRANRSNTEAFF	TGTGCCACCAGCAGAGCAAACAGATCGAACACTGAAGCTTTCTTT
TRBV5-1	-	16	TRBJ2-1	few	CASSSGRPGYYNEQFF	TGCGCCAGCAGCTCCGGCCGCCCCGGATACTACAATGAGCAGTTCTTC
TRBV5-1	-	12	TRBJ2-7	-	CASSEGSYEQYF	TGCGCCAGCAGCGAGGGGTCCTACGAGCAGTACTTC
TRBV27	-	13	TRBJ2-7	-	CASRKQGSYEQYF	TGTGCCAGCAGAAAACAGGGTTCCTACGAGCAGTACTTC
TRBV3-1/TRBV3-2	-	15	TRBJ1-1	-	CASSLRGGLSTEAFF	TGTGCCAGCAGCCTCCGCGGGGGGCTGAGCACTGAAGCTTTCTTT
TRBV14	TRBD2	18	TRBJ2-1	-	CASSQALGAGVTYNEQFF	TGTGCCAGCAGCCAAGCATTAGGAGCGGGGGTCACCTACAATGAGCAGTTCTTC
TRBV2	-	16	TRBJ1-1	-	CASRPRVGPSNTEAFF	TGTGCCAGCCGCCCCCGGGTGGGACCCTCTAACACTGAAGCTTTCTTT
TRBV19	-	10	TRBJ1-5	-	CASGSQPQHF	TGTGCCAGTGGTTCCCAGCCCCAGCATTTT
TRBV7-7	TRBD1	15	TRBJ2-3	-	CASSLGTGRTDTQYF	TGTGCCAGCAGCCTCGGGACAGGGAGGACAGATACGCAGTATTTT
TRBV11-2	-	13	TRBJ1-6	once	CASSPQGNSPLHF	TGTGCCAGCAGCCCCCAGGGGAATTCACCCCTCCACTTT
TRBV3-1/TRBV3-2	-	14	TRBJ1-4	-	CASSQGGLGGKLFF	TGTGCCAGCAGCCAGGGGGGGCTCGGGGGAAAACTGTTTTTT
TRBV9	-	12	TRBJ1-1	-	CASSDRGTEAFF	TGTGCCAGCAGCGACCGGGGCACTGAAGCTTTCTTT
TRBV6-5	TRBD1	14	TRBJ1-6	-	CASSRTGNNSPLHF	TGTGCCAGCAGCCGGACAGGGAACAATTCACCCCTCCACTTT
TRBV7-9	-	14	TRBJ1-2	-	CASSLKQGLGGYTF	TGTGCCAGCAGCTTAAAGCAGGGGTTGGGTGGCTACACCTTC
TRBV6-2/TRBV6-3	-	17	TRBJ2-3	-	CASSYSVGQQVSGTQYF	TGTGCCAGCAGTTACTCAGTAGGCCAACAGGTTTCTGGTACGCAGTATTTT